These 14 T cell receptor beta chains were sequenced from one sample in a study of beta chain features in type 1 diabetes. Isolated RNA was reverse transcribed in full, so expressed TCRB transcripts were sequenced. Assay used: immunoSEQ multiplex PCR; TCRdb lists only in-frame clones, some missing. This table has 15,000 to 20,000 clones, 50% appearing once. Specimen: stem cell memory CD4+ T cells from blood. These receptor sequences come from a man between 18 and 29 years old in good health.

The chain joins TRBV7-2 to TRBJ2-5; 7 positions agree with TRBD1. This CDR3 has 13 amino acids. Germline CDR1 and CDR2: SGHTA and FQGNSA. The junction had 2 bases not matched to a gene; V was cut back by 5 bases and J by 2 bases. CDR3 sequence: CASSRGQQETQYF. The DNA of the CDR3 is TGTGCCAGCAGCCGGGGACAGCAAGAGACCCAGTACTTC.

This clone has just one count. The chain couples TRBV6-5 to TRBJ2-7, with 7 bases that match TRBD2. After removal of 6 bases from V and 7 bases from J, the junction contained 3 bases not matched to a gene. This CDR3 has 11 amino acids. CDR1 MNHEY and CDR2 SVGAGI come from the germline V gene. For the CDR3, the DNA is TGTGCCAGCAGGTCCGGGGGGGAGCAGTACTTC. The encoded protein is CASRSGGEQYF.

The chain recombines TRBV11-1 with TRBJ2-5, with 13 bases matching TRBD2. Germline V gene data show CDR1 as SGHAT and CDR2 as FQDESV (reference sequence). J was trimmed by 3 bases and V by 3 bases; bases with no gene match: 10. This CDR3 contains 18 residues. As DNA, the CDR3 is TGTGCCAGCAGCTTCGGACTAGCGGGAGTGCTTGGGGAAGAGACCCAGTACTTC. Translating gives CASSFGLAGVLGEETQYF.

This clone was observed once. This rearrangement joins TRBV27 to TRBJ2-1; 11 bases line up with TRBD2. The CDR3 runs to 16 residues. V was pared by 4 bases and J by 8 bases, with 10 bases of the junction left unmatched. Germline V gene data show CDR1 as MNHEY and CDR2 as SMNVEV (reference sequence). The CDR3 DNA reads TGTGCCAGCAGTTCGGGACTAGCGGTGGTTCCGGATGAGCAGTTCTTC. Translating it yields CASSSGLAVVPDEQFF.

The chain uses TRBV5-1 and TRBJ2-1; 9 positions match TRBD1. The germline gives CDR1 SGHRS, CDR2 YFSETQ. The CDR3 is 16 residues long. Trimming removed 2 bases from V and 4 bases from J; junction bases left unmatched: 7. CDR3 bases: TGCGCCAGCAGCTTTGACGGACAGGGGATGTACAATGAGCAGTTCTTC. This encodes CASSFDGQGMYNEQFF.

This clone turned up a few times. The V call is TRBV18, the J call TRBJ2-7; TRBD2 is a possible D gene (6 bases). The V gene lost 3 bases and the J gene lost 7 bases, with 7 bases spanning the gap. This CDR3 is built from 11 residues. Germline V gives CDR1 KGHSH, CDR2 LQKENI. The CDR3 DNA sequence: TGTGCCAGCTCACCGGCGGGGGAGCAGTACTTC. Translating gives CASSPAGEQYF.

The V call is TRBV7-3, the J call TRBJ2-3, with a possible D match to TRBD1 (5 bases). V lost 5 bases and J lost 4, with 16 bases in between. The CDR3 has 15 residues. Germline V gene lookup returns CDR1 SGHTA and CDR2 FQGTGA. The CDR3 region has the DNA TGTGCCAGCAGCCCGATTTTAGCAGGGCCAGATACGCAGTATTTT. Its protein is CASSPILAGPDTQYF.

The chain combines TRBV5-1 with TRBJ2-3; D possibly corresponds to TRBD2 (6 bases). CDR3 length: 14 amino acids. The ends were cut back, 6 bases at V and 2 bases at J, with 13 bases in the middle. Germline assignment: CDR1 SGHRS and CDR2 YFSETQ. Written as DNA, the CDR3 is TGCGCCAGCACCCTTGCGGGATCCACAGATACGCAGTATTTT. It encodes CASTLAGSTDTQYF.

The V call is TRBV9, the J call TRBJ1-2, with a tentative D call TRBD1 (6 bases). CDR3 length equals 13 residues. V was pared by 0 bases and J by 6 bases, with 9 bases between. Germline CDR1 is SGDLS and CDR2 is YYNGEE. Here the CDR3 reads CASSVDGQHGYTF. The CDR3 bases are TGTGCCAGCAGCGTAGATGGACAGCATGGCTACACCTTC.

The chain couples TRBV10-3 to TRBJ2-7; perhaps TRBD2 as D (6 bases). The CDR3 is 15 residues long. The V and J ends lost 6 bases and 5 bases respectively, with 20 bases between them. CDR1 is ENHRY and CDR2 is SYGVKD in the germline V gene. The CDR3 coding sequence is TGTGCCATCAGCAAATCCGCCGGGACTGGCGACGAGCAGTACTTC. Protein: CAISKSAGTGDEQYF.

V gene TRBV30 combines with J gene TRBJ2-7; 10 bases are shared with TRBD1. With 5 bases clipped from V and 4 bases from J, the junction kept 8 bases outside the gene matches. Germline V lookup: CDR1 GTSNPN, CDR2 SVGIG (reference sequence). The CDR3 consists of 14 residues. The CDR3 DNA sequence: TGTGCCTGGGCCTCCGGGACAGGGGAGTACGAGCAGTACTTC. Its translation: CAWASGTGEYEQYF.

The chain joins TRBV7-2 to TRBJ2-5, with 9 positions matching TRBD1. Trimming at V came to 2 bases and at J to 5 bases, leaving 6 bases not matched to a gene. Germline V gene sequence: CDR1 SGHTA, CDR2 FQGNSA. The CDR3 extends over 15 amino acids. This chain's CDR3 is CASSLWTGVGETQYF. CDR3 bases: TGTGCCAGCAGCTTATGGACAGGGGTAGGGGAGACCCAGTACTTC.

This clone was seen a few times. The chain combines TRBV5-1 with TRBJ2-1; 12 positions match TRBD2. The CDR3 consists of 15 residues. Trimming removed 3 bases from V and 9 bases from J; junction bases left unmatched: 7. Looked up from germline, CDR1 is SGHRS and CDR2 is YFSETQ. CDR3 sequence reads: CASSSLAGGEGEQFF. The CDR3 bases are TGCGCCAGCAGCTCCCTAGCGGGAGGGGAGGGTGAGCAGTTCTTC.

This clone occurred a few times. The J gene is TRBJ2-7, the V gene TRBV28, with D tentatively TRBD2 (5 bases). This CDR3 comprises 12 residues. CDR1 and CDR2 (germline): MDHEN, SYDVKM. The V gene lost 6 bases and the J gene lost 4 bases, with 10 bases spanning the gap. The CDR3 coding sequence is TGTGCCAGCAGGACCGGGAATTACGAGCAGTACTTC. Encoded protein: CASRTGNYEQYF.